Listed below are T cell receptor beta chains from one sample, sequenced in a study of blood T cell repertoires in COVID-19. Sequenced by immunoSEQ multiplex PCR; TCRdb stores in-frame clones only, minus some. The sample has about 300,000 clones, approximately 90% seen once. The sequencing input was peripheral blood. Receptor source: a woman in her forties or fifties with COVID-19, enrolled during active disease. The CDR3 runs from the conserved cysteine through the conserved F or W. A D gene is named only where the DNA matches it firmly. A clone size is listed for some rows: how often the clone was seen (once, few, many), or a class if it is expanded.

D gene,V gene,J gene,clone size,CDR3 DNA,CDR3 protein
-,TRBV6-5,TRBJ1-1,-,TGTGCCAGCAGCACGGGCGGACTTGAAGCTTTCTTT,CASSTGGLEAFF
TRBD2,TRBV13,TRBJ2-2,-,TGTGCGAGCAGACTAGCGGGAGTAAACGGGGAGCTGTTTTTT,CASRLAGVNGELFF
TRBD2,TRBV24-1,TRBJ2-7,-,TGTGCCACCAGTGTTCCCAATGCGGGAGTCCGGTCGAGTGAGCAGTACTTC,CATSVPNAGVRSSEQYF
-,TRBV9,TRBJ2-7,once,TGTGCCAGCAGCGTAGGGCGGGGCTCCTACGAGCAGTACTTC,CASSVGRGSYEQYF
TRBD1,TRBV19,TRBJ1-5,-,TGTGCCAGTACTCGGCAGGGGGTAGGACAGCCCCAGCATTTT,CASTRQGVGQPQHF
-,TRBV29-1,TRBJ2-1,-,TGCAGCGTGGATAAAAACTCAGGGAACAATGAGCAGTTCTTC,CSVDKNSGNNEQFF
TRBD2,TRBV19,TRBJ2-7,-,TGTGCCAGTAGTACGCAACTAGCGGGAGGCTACGAGCAGTACTTC,CASSTQLAGGYEQYF
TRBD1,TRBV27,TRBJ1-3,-,TGTGCCAGCAGTCCGGGACAGGACTCTGGAAACACCATATATTTT,CASSPGQDSGNTIYF
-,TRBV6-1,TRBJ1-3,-,TGTGCCAGCAGTGACCCTATGACAGGTTTCTCTGGAAACACCATATATTTT,CASSDPMTGFSGNTIYF
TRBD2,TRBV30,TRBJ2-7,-,TGTGCCTGGAATTGGGGGGGGGAGCAGTACTTC,CAWNWGGEQYF
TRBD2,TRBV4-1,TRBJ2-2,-,TGCGCCAGCAGCCAGGGGACTATGAACACCGGGGAGCTGTTTTTT,CASSQGTMNTGELFF
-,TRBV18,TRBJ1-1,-,TGTGCCAGCTCGCTCGGGGGGGCTCGCACTGAAGCTTTCTTT,CASSLGGARTEAFF
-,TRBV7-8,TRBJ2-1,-,TGTGCCAGCAGCTTAGCCCCAGGGGTCCATGAGCAGTTCTTC,CASSLAPGVHEQFF
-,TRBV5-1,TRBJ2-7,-,TGCGCCAGCAGGCGTAGACAGGACCCAACCTACGAGCAGTACTTC,CASRRRQDPTYEQYF
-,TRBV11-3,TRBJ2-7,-,TGTGCCAGCAGCTTAGATCGGAATCAGGGTAGCCCCTACGAGCAGTACTTC,CASSLDRNQGSPYEQYF
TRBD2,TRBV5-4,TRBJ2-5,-,TGTGCCAGCAGCTTGTACTCGGGAGGGCCCCCTGCTTCATTAGAGACCCAGTACTTC,CASSLYSGGPPASLETQYF
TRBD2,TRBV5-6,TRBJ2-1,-,TGTGCCAGCAGCATAACTAGCGGGAGGGCCGGGGAGCAGTTCTTC,CASSITSGRAGEQFF
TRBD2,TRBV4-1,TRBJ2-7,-,TGCGCCAGCAGCCAAGAAATTGGGACTAGCTCTTCCTACGAGCAGTACTTC,CASSQEIGTSSSYEQYF
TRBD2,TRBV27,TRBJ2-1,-,TGTGCCAGCAGTCCCCCTAGCGGTTTTTATGGAGGGCAGTTCTTC,CASSPPSGFYGGQFF
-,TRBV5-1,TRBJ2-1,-,TGCGCCAGCAGCAACATAGCGGAGAGCTCCTACAATGAGCAGTTCTTC,CASSNIAESSYNEQFF
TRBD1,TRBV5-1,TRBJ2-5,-,TGCGCCAGCAGCTTGTACAGGGGGTTGGAGACCCAGTACTTC,CASSLYRGLETQYF
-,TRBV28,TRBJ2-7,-,TGTGCCAGCAGTTCCCCAGGTCAGTTGGGGCAGTACTTC,CASSSPGQLGQYF
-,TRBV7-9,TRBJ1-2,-,TGTGCCAGCAGCCGTGGGACTGGAGCTAACTATGGCTACACCTTC,CASSRGTGANYGYTF
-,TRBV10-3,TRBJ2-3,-,TGTGCCATCAGTCCCGACTTGCGGCGGACAGATACGCAGTATTTT,CAISPDLRRTDTQYF
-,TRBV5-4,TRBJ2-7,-,TGTGCCAGCAGCTTGGCTAAGACAGGAGCCTCCTACGAGCAGTACTTC,CASSLAKTGASYEQYF
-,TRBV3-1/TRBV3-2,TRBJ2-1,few,TGTGCCAGCAGCCGAAGAGGGCCCCCCGGGTTCTACAATGAGCAGTTCTTC,CASSRRGPPGFYNEQFF
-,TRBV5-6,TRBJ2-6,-,TGTGCCAGCAGCTTAGGTCTAGTAACTGGGGCCAACGTCCTGACTTTC,CASSLGLVTGANVLTF
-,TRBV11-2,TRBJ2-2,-,TGTGCCAGCAGCTTAGAGGGTCGGCGGGGAAGGAACACCGGGGAGCTGTTTTTT,CASSLEGRRGRNTGELFF
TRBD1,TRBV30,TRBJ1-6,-,TGTGCCTGGAACAGGGGGCACTCACCCCTCCACTTT,CAWNRGHSPLHF
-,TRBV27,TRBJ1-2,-,TGTGCCAGCAGTCGCCCGGGTACCCCTAATGGCTACACCTTC,CASSRPGTPNGYTF
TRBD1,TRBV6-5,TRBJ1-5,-,TGTGCCAGCACCCTCGGGACAGGTTACAATCAGCCCCAGCATTTT,CASTLGTGYNQPQHF
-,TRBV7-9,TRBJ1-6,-,TGTGCCAGCAGCTTGAGCTCCTATAATTCACCCCTCCACTTT,CASSLSSYNSPLHF
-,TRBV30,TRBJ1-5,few,TGTGCCTGGAGTGTACGCAGGGGCAATCAGCCCCAGCATTTT,CAWSVRRGNQPQHF
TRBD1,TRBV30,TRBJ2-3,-,TGTGCCTGGAGTCACCAAGACAGGGGGCGTGCAGATACGCAGTATTTT,CAWSHQDRGRADTQYF
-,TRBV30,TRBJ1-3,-,TGTGCCTGGAAAACAGAACTCCCAGGAAACACCATATATTTT,CAWKTELPGNTIYF
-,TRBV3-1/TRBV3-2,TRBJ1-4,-,TGTGCCAGCAGCCAAGAGGGAGGGGTTCTGTTTTTT,CASSQEGGVLFF
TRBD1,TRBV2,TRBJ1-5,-,TGTGCCAGCTTTCCTACCCCCGGGACAGGTTCAGATCAGCCCCAGCATTTT,CASFPTPGTGSDQPQHF
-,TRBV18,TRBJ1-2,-,TGTGCCAGCTCACCAGGCGGAGCGGGGGCGATCTATGGCTACACCTTC,CASSPGGAGAIYGYTF
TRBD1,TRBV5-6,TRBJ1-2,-,TGTGCCAGCAGCTTCGGGACAGTTAACTATGGCTACACCTTC,CASSFGTVNYGYTF
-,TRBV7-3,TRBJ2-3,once,TGTGCCAGCAGCTCCCTAACCGCCGTTCCGCAGTATTTT,CASSSLTAVPQYF
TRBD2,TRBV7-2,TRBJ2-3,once,TGTGCCAGCAGCTTATGGACTAGTTGGAGCACAGATACGCAGTATTTT,CASSLWTSWSTDTQYF
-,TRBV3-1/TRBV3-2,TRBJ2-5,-,TGTGCCAGCAGCCAAGATCGGTTGTATGAGACCCAGTACTTC,CASSQDRLYETQYF
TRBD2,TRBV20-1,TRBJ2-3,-,TGCAGTGCTAGTGGGGGAAAGACTAGCGGGAGAACAGATACGCAGTATTTT,CSASGGKTSGRTDTQYF
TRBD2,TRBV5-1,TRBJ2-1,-,TGCGCCAGCAGCTTGGCCGTGACGGGAGGGCGGGATGAGCAGTTCTTC,CASSLAVTGGRDEQFF
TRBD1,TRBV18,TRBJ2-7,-,TGTGCCAGCTCACCGATTGGGACAGGGGGTGCGGGCTACGAGCAGTACTTC,CASSPIGTGGAGYEQYF
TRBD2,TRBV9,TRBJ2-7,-,TGTGCCAGCAGCGCCGGCGGGACTAGCGAATACGAGCAGTACTTC,CASSAGGTSEYEQYF